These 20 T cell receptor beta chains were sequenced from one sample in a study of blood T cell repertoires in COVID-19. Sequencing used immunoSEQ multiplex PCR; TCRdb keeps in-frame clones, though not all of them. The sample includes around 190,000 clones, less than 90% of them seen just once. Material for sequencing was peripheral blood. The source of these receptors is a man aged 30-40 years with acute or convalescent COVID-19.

In nucleotides, the CDR3 is TGTGCCAGCAGGCCCCGGTGGGACAGCCTGCAATATAGCAATCAGCCCCAGCATTTT. As protein: CASRPRWDSLQYSNQPQHF. The chain recombines TRBV27 with TRBJ1-5; 7 bases are shared with TRBD1. Trimming removed 6 bases from V and 0 bases from J; junction bases left unmatched: 17. Germline CDR1 MNHEY, CDR2 SMNVEV (reference sequence). The CDR3 covers 19 residues.

DNA for the CDR3: TGCGCCAGCCGAGGAGGGACTTACTCCTACAATGAGCAGTTCTTC. Its protein is CASRGGTYSYNEQFF. The V call is TRBV10-2, the J call TRBJ2-1; tentatively, D is TRBD2 (6 bases). Looked up from germline, CDR1 is WSHSY and CDR2 is SAAADI. CDR3 length equals 15 residues. V lost 8 bases and J lost 0, with 14 bases in between.

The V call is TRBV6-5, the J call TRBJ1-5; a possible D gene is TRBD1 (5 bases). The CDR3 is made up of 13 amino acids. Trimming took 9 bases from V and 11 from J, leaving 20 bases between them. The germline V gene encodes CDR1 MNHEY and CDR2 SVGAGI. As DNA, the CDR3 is TGTGCCAGTCGTGGGGGGGGAGAAGGGACCCAGCATTTT. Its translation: CASRGGGEGTQHF.

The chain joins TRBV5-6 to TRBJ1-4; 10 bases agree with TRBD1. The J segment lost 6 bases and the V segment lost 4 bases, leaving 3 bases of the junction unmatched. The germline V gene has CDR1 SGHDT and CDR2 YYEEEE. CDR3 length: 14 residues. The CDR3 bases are TGTGCCAGCAGCCCGACAGGGGGCTATGAAAAACTGTTTTTT. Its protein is CASSPTGGYEKLFF.

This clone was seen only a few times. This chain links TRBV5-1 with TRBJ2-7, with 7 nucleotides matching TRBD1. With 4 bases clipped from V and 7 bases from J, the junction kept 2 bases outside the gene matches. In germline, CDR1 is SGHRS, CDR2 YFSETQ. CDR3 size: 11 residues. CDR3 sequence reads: CASSMDREQYF. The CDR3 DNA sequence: TGCGCCAGCAGCATGGACAGGGAGCAGTACTTC.

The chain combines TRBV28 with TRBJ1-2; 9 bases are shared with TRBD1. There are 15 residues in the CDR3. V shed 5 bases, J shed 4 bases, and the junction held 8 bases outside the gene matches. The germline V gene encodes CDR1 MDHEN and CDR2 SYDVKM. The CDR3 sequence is CASSPIGTGLYGYTF. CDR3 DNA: TGTGCCAGCAGTCCTATAGGGACAGGGCTCTATGGCTACACCTTC.

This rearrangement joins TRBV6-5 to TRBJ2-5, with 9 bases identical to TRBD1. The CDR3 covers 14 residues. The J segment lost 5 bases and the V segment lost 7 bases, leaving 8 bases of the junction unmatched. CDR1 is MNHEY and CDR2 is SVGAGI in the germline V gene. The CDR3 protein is CASTHRGRGETQYF. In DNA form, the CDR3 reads TGTGCCAGCACCCACAGGGGGCGCGGTGAGACCCAGTACTTC.

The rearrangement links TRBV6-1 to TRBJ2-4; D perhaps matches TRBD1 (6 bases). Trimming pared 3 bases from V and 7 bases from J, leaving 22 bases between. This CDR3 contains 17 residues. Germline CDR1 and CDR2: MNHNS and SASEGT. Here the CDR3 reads CASSDLPGHGKENIQYF. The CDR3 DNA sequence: TGTGCCAGCAGTGATTTGCCGGGACACGGTAAAGAGAACATTCAGTACTTC.

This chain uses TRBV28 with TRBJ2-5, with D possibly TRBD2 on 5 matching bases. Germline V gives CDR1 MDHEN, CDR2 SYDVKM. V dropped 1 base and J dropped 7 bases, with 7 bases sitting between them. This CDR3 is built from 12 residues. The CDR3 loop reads CASSLFRGTQYF. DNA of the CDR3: TGTGCCAGCAGTTTATTTCGGGGGACCCAGTACTTC.

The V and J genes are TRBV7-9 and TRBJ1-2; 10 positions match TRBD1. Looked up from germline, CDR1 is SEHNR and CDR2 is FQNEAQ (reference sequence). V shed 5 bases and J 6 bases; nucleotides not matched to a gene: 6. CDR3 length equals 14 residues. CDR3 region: CASSPRTGGDGYTF. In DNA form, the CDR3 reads TGTGCCAGCAGCCCTCGGACAGGGGGGGATGGCTACACCTTC.

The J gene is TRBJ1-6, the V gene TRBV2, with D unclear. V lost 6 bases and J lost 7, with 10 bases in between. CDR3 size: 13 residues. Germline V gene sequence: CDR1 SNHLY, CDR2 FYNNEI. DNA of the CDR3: TGTGCCAGCAGGTATGAGGAGAATTCACCCCTCCACTTT. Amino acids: CASRYEENSPLHF.

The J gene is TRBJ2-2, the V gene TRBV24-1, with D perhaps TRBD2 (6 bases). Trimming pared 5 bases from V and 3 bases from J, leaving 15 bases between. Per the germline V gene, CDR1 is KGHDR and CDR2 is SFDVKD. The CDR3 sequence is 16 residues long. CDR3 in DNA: TGTGCCACCAGTGGAACGGGACTCCAATACACCGGGGAGCTGTTTTTT. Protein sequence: CATSGTGLQYTGELFF.

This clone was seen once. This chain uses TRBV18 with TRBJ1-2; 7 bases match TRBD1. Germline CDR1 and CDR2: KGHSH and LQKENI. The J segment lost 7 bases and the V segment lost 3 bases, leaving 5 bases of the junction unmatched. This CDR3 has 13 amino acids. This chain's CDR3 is CASSPSDRAGYTF. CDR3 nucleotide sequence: TGTGCCAGCTCACCCTCAGACAGGGCTGGCTACACCTTC.

The CDR3 reads CASRQGASGYNEQFF. The CDR3 DNA follows: TGTGCCAGCAGACAGGGAGCTAGCGGCTACAATGAGCAGTTCTTC. The V call is TRBV2, the J call TRBJ2-1; D might be TRBD2 (7 bases). CDR1 is SNHLY, CDR2 FYNNEI, per germline. CDR3 length equals 15 residues. V was cut by 6 bases and J by 3 bases, with 15 bases left in between. Full variable domain (rest looked up from reference TRBV2 and TRBJ2-1): EPEVTQTPSHQVTQMGQEVILRCVPISNHLYFYWYRQILGQKVEFLVSFYNNEISEKSEIFDDQFSVERPDGSNFTLKIRSTKLEDSAMYFCASRQGASGYNEQFFGPGTRLTVL.

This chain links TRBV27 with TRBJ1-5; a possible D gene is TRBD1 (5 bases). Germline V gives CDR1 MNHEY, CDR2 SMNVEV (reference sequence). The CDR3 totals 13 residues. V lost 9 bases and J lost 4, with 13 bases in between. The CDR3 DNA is TGTGCCAGTAGCCCAGGGCAAAATCAGCCCCAGCATTTT. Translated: CASSPGQNQPQHF.

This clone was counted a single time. CDR3 sequence: CASSQFSRTNTDTQYF. The CDR3 DNA reads TGCGCCAGCAGCCAATTCTCGCGGACAAACACAGATACGCAGTATTTT. V usage is TRBV4-1 and J usage is TRBJ2-3; D is perhaps TRBD1 (5 bases). Trimming pared 2 bases from V and 2 bases from J, leaving 14 bases between. The germline V gene encodes CDR1 MGHRA and CDR2 YSYEKL. The CDR3 consists of 16 residues.

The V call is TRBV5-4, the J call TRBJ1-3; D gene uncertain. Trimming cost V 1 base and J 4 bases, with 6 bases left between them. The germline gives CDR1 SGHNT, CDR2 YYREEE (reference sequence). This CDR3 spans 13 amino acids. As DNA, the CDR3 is TGTGCCAGCAGCTTGTCTGCGGGAAACACCATATATTTT. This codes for CASSLSAGNTIYF. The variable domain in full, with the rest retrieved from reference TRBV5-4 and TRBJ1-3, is ETGVTQSPTHLIKTRGQQVTLRCSSQSGHNTVSWYQQALGQGPQFIFQYYREEENGRGNFPPRFSGLQFPNYSSELNVNALELDDSALYLCASSLSAGNTIYFGEGSWLTVV.

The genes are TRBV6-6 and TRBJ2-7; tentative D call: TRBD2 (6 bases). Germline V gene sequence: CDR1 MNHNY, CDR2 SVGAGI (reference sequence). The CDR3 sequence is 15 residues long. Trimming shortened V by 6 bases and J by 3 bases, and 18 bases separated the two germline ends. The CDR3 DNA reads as TGTGCCAGCAGCCGTGGGGCAGCGGGCGACTACGAGCAGTACTTC. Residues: CASSRGAAGDYEQYF.

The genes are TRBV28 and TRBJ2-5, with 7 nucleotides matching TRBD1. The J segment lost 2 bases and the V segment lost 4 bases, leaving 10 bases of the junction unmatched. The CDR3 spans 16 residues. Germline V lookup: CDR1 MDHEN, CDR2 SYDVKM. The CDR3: CASSSHLRDRQETQYF. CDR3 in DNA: TGTGCCAGCAGTTCACACCTCCGGGACAGACAAGAGACCCAGTACTTC.

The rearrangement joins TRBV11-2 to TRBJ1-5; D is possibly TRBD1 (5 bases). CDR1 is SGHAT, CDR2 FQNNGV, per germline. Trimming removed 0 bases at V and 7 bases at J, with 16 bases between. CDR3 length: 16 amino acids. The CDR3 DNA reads TGTGCCAGCAGCTTAGATCTTGTGGACACAGGCCAGCCCCAGCATTTT. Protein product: CASSLDLVDTGQPQHF.